What follows describes a single T cell receptor (beta chain). Its antigen is not known. TCRdb reprocessed the RT-PCR reads via MiXCR and lists one record per CDR3 protein. The table lists some 500,000 distinct CDR3 sequences, 25% of them singletons. This entry is derived from a study of response to subunit inactivated influenza vaccine. The study, taken as a whole, reports: It was the authors' suggestion that each seasonal influenza vaccination recruits few new T cells.

Sample: CD4+ T cells sorted from PBMCs, taken more than 4 days after vaccination. This clonotype was sampled from a man in his fifties or sixties who received an inactivated influenza vaccine.

CDR3 DNA: TGTGCCAGCAGCGTAGAGGTTCAATGGGGGAACACTGAAGCTTTCTTT. This gives the protein CASSVEVQWGNTEAFF. The chain uses TRBV9 and TRBJ1-1; D not resolved. V was cut by 0 bases and J by 1 base, with 13 bases left in between. The CDR3 contains 16 residues. CDR1 is SGDLS and CDR2 is YYNGEE in the germline V gene. The complete variable domain, with remaining parts taken from reference TRBV9 and TRBJ1-1, reads DSGVTQTPKHLITATGQRVTLRCSPRSGDLSVYWYQQSLDQGLQFLIQYYNGEERAKGNILERFSAQQFPDLHSELNLSSLELGDSALYFCASSVEVQWGNTEAFFGQGTRLTVV.